This T cell receptor (beta chain) was retrieved from a study of blood T cells in healthy people across ages. Overall study findings and caveats: Long-lived donors exceeded aged donors in naive CD4+ cells and diversity. The lack of PBMC sorting stopped any conclusive naive versus antigen-experienced comparison.

In the case of this clonotype: As yet, its antigen is unknown.

This CDR3 has 19 residues. Germline V gene lookup returns CDR1 SGHTA and CDR2 FQGTGA. After removal of 0 bases from V and 2 bases from J, the junction contained 14 bases not matched to a gene. The use of a sample-barcoded 5' primer and a J-beta primer mix characterized a second PCR of roughly 7 to 12 cycles. TCRdb passed the 5' RACE reads through MiXCR, listing each CDR3 protein once. The table lists about 930,000 distinct CDR3 sequences, almost 30% of them singletons. Those donating, healthy Caucasian individuals from Russia, were aged roughly 6 to 90. These data were also reused for a study on T cells of mothers and their children. That paper adds: Barcodes and 2-4 random nucleotides were added by M1S in the second PCR.

The chain links TRBV7-3 to TRBJ2-3, with 7 nucleotides matching TRBD1. The sample was blood. This clonotype was obtained from a woman in her thirties or forties in good health. The DNA for the CDR3 is TGTGCCAGCAGCTTAACGGGGTGGCCCTCAGGGGGACCCACAGATACGCAGTATTTT. Protein product: CASSLTGWPSGGPTDTQYF. Full variable domain (remainder filled in from reference TRBV7-3 and TRBJ2-3): GAGVSQTPSNKVTEKGKYVELRCDPISGHTALYWYRQSLGQGPEFLIYFQGTGAADDSGLPNDRFFAVRPEGSVSTLKIQRTERGDSAVYLCASSLTGWPSGGPTDTQYFGPGTRLTVL.